What follows are 26 T cell receptor beta chains derived from one specimen sequenced in a study of beta chain features in type 1 diabetes. Study-level findings and limits: Among all four CD4+ subsets, Type 1 diabetes patients had TCRB CDR3s that were moderately but significantly shorter.

As every portion of the isolated RNA was reverse transcribed, the sequencing read expressed TCRB transcripts. TCRdb's copy holds only in-frame clones and misses some; the assay was immunoSEQ multiplex PCR. The data hold 630,000 or so clones, with about 14% observed a single time. Antigen specificity for these receptors is unknown. The sample consisted of naive CD4+ T cells from blood. The receptors shown here come from a man aged 18-30 years with type 1 diabetes.

The chain has TRBV11-2 and TRBJ2-5, with unresolved D. Germline assignment: CDR1 SGHAT and CDR2 FQNNGV. The CDR3 runs 12 residues. Trimming shortened V by 1 base and J by 5 bases, and 5 bases separated the two germline ends. CDR3 sequence (DNA): TGTGCCAGCAGCTTAGGGGTGGAGACCCAGTACTTC. This codes for CASSLGVETQYF.

The rearrangement joins TRBV30 to TRBJ1-5; D not certain. The V gene's germline CDR1 is GTSNPN and CDR2 SVGIG (reference sequence). The CDR3 runs 14 residues. The V gene lost 0 bases and the J gene lost 4 bases, with 10 bases spanning the gap. The CDR3 nucleotides are TGTGCCTGGAGTGTAGCGGTTAGTAATCAGCCCCAGCATTTT. Its translation: CAWSVAVSNQPQHF.

The table lists this clone with a few counts. The chain is built from TRBV30 and TRBJ2-1, with D perhaps given as TRBD1 or TRBD2 (5 bases each). Germline CDR1 is GTSNPN and CDR2 is SVGIG (reference sequence). The CDR3 length is 14 residues. V was trimmed by 0 bases and J by 4 bases, leaving 10 bases between them. CDR3 amino acids: CAWSVGGGYNEQFF. CDR3 coding DNA: TGTGCCTGGAGTGTAGGTGGGGGATACAATGAGCAGTTCTTC.

The rearrangement uses TRBV7-2 and TRBJ1-2; D might be TRBD1 (6 bases). Germline V gene lookup returns CDR1 SGHTA and CDR2 FQGNSA. Trimming took 8 bases from V and 4 from J, leaving 20 bases between them. The CDR3 is made up of 15 amino acids. The CDR3 sequence: CASSPGAGDTYGYTF. The CDR3 DNA is TGTGCCAGCTCCCCGGGGGCAGGAGACACCTATGGCTACACCTTC.

The V gene is TRBV27, the J gene TRBJ1-2; the D gene is possibly TRBD1 (5 bases). Trimming pared 4 bases from V and 4 bases from J, leaving 16 bases between. The CDR3 consists of 15 residues. Looked up from germline, CDR1 is MNHEY and CDR2 is SMNVEV (reference sequence). CDR3 in amino acids: CASSSLRAGSYGYTF. DNA for the CDR3: TGTGCCAGCAGTTCTCTCAGGGCAGGGTCCTATGGCTACACCTTC.

Concerning this clone: This sample also contains other DNA sequences that code for the same CDR3. The chain employs TRBV5-1 and TRBJ2-3; D remains unclear. The CDR3 loop spans 12 amino acids. CDR1 is SGHRS, CDR2 YFSETQ, per germline. V lost 0 bases and J 4 bases, leaving 3 bases between the germline ends. DNA of the CDR3: TGCGCCAGCAGCTTGGCCCCAGATACGCAGTATTTT. Translated: CASSLAPDTQYF.

This clone turned up a few times. The chain uses TRBV5-1 and TRBJ2-4; D may be TRBD2 (6 bases). The CDR3 spans 12 residues. Per germline, CDR1 SGHRS and CDR2 YFSETQ. Trimming pared 7 bases from V and 5 bases from J, leaving 10 bases between. The CDR3 sequence: CASSTSQNIQYF. CDR3 nucleotides: TGCGCCAGCTCAACTAGCCAAAACATTCAGTACTTC.

This clone has just a few counts. The rearrangement joins TRBV2 to TRBJ1-4; D unclear. There are 14 residues in the CDR3. V lost 5 bases and J 6 bases, leaving 13 bases between the germline ends. The V gene's germline CDR1 is SNHLY and CDR2 FYNNEI. CDR3 DNA sequence: TGTGCCAGCAGTCGGCTAACCCAGGATGAAAAACTGTTTTTT. This gives the protein CASSRLTQDEKLFF.

This clone appeared a few times. J is TRBJ2-7 and V is TRBV11-2; a weak D match, TRBD2 (6 bases). The V gene's germline CDR1 is SGHAT and CDR2 FQNNGV. The CDR3 runs to 14 residues. Between the trimmed V and J ends, which lost 5 bases and 2 bases, there was a span of 13 bases. As DNA, the CDR3 is TGTGCCAGCAGCGTTGGGGGGAGCGCCTACGAGCAGTACTTC. This gives the protein CASSVGGSAYEQYF.

This clone was counted between two and nine times. The V gene is TRBV7-2, the J gene TRBJ2-1; 7 nucleotides match TRBD2. Germline CDR1 and CDR2: SGHTA and FQGNSA. There are 15 residues in the CDR3. V shed 5 bases and J 6 bases; nucleotides not matched to a gene: 10. The CDR3 DNA is TGTGCCAGCAGCCCCCCGGGACTAACCTCCAATGAGCAGTTCTTC. Encoded protein: CASSPPGLTSNEQFF.

This clone was seen a few times. The chain recombines TRBV6-5 with TRBJ1-5; tentative D call: TRBD1 (5 bases). V was shortened by 2 bases and J by 9 bases, with 11 bases between the two germline ends. The germline V gene encodes CDR1 MNHEY and CDR2 SVGAGI. The CDR3 runs to 13 residues. Here the CDR3 reads CASSYKGRGPQHF. CDR3 nucleotide sequence: TGTGCCAGCAGTTACAAGGGGCGAGGGCCCCAGCATTTT.

This clone was detected a few times. The V and J genes are TRBV18 and TRBJ1-2; no reliable D call. V lost 1 base to trimming and J lost 4 bases, with 19 bases between them. There are 17 residues in the CDR3. CDR1 is KGHSH, CDR2 LQKENI, per germline. In DNA form, the CDR3 reads TGTGCCAGCTCACCACGGGAAGGATGGGTTGGCGGCTATGGCTACACCTTC. Protein: CASSPREGWVGGYGYTF.

For the CDR3, the DNA is TGTGCCAGCACCCTAAGGGGGCGGGAGGGCGAGCAGTACTTC. Translating it yields CASTLRGREGEQYF. The chain has TRBV5-4 and TRBJ2-7; 9 bases align to TRBD2. This CDR3 region has 14 residues. Germline V gene data show CDR1 as SGHNT and CDR2 as YYREEE (reference sequence). The V and J ends lost 6 bases and 6 bases, in that order; junction bases with no gene match: 10.

This clone was detected only a few times. The J gene is TRBJ2-3, the V gene TRBV7-9, with D tentatively TRBD1 (5 bases). The germline V gene has CDR1 SEHNR and CDR2 FQNEAQ (reference sequence). The CDR3 runs to 16 residues. V lost 6 bases and J 6 bases, leaving 22 bases between the germline ends. In DNA form, the CDR3 reads TGTGCCAGCAGGGTGTCCTCTCAGGGCCAAGCCGATACGCAGTATTTT. Amino acids: CASRVSSQGQADTQYF.

A word on this clone: Other DNA sequences in the same sample also yield this CDR3. The chain combines TRBV5-4 with TRBJ2-3, with 15 bases aligning to TRBD2. V lost 4 bases to trimming and J lost 3 bases; unmatched junction nucleotides: 3. CDR3 length equals 16 residues. Per the germline V gene, CDR1 is SGHNT and CDR2 is YYREEE (reference sequence). The CDR3 sequence is CASSPGLAGGTDTQYF. The CDR3 nucleotides read TGTGCCAGCAGCCCTGGACTAGCGGGGGGGACAGATACGCAGTATTTT.

Remarks on this clone: The sample holds other DNA sequences that translate to the same CDR3. The chain has TRBV7-2 and TRBJ2-3, with 9 bases aligning to TRBD2. CDR3 size: 16 residues. V lost 1 base to trimming and J lost 3 bases; unmatched junction nucleotides: 5. Per the germline V gene, CDR1 is SGHTA and CDR2 is FQGNSA. The chain's CDR3 is CASSLVAGGSTDTQYF. The CDR3 coding sequence is TGTGCCAGCAGCTTAGTGGCGGGGGGGTCTACAGATACGCAGTATTTT.

The chain combines TRBV7-2 with TRBJ2-5; 8 nucleotides line up with TRBD1. This CDR3 spans 15 amino acids. The V segment lost 2 bases and the J segment 5 bases; nucleotides outside the gene matches: 7. CDR1 is SGHTA, CDR2 FQGNSA, per germline. As DNA, the CDR3 is TGTGCCAGCAGCTTACCCCGGACAGGGAGGGAGACCCAGTACTTC. As protein: CASSLPRTGRETQYF.

CDR3 bases: TGTGCCAGCAGTGAATATCCCGGGACCAAAAACATTCAGTACTTC. This translates into CASSEYPGTKNIQYF. The gene calls are TRBV25-1 and TRBJ2-4, with D possibly TRBD2 on 5 matching bases. Germline V CDR1 and CDR2: MGHDK, SYGVNS. Deletions cut 0 bases from V and 2 bases from J, with 8 bases between. The CDR3 covers 15 residues.

This chain connects TRBV30 to TRBJ2-5; D may match TRBD1 or TRBD2 (5 bases each). The CDR3 consists of 13 residues. In germline, CDR1 is GTSNPN, CDR2 SVGIG (reference sequence). The germline V and J ends were trimmed by 4 bases and 1 base, with 10 bases remaining between them. DNA of the CDR3: TGTGCCTGGACGAGGGGCGGCCAAGAGACCCAGTACTTC. This gives the protein CAWTRGGQETQYF.

This clone was recorded a few times. The chain uses TRBV5-4 and TRBJ2-6; D possibly corresponds to TRBD2 (6 bases). V was shortened by 4 bases and J by 2 bases, with 19 bases between the two germline ends. The CDR3 has 18 residues. The germline V gene has CDR1 SGHNT and CDR2 YYREEE (reference sequence). CDR3 sequence: CASSPPRGASPGANVLTF. CDR3 DNA: TGTGCCAGCAGCCCTCCGCGGGGTGCTTCCCCTGGGGCCAACGTCCTGACTTTC.

The rearrangement uses TRBV18 and TRBJ1-2; 8 positions agree with TRBD1. Germline loops: CDR1 KGHSH, CDR2 LQKENI. The CDR3 has 16 residues. The V segment lost 1 base and the J segment 4 bases; nucleotides outside the gene matches: 8. DNA for the CDR3: TGTGCCAGCTCACCACTGGAGACAGGGGATGGCTATGGCTACACCTTC. Protein sequence: CASSPLETGDGYGYTF.

The rearrangement links TRBV6-1 to TRBJ2-2, with D uncertain. The V end lost 7 bases, the J end lost 8 bases, and 14 bases lay between the germline ends. Germline values: CDR1 MNHNS, CDR2 SASEGT. The CDR3 is 13 residues long. CDR3 nucleotides: TGTGCCAGCACCCTAGAATCTAGGGGGGAGCTGTTTTTT. Its protein product is CASTLESRGELFF.

This sequence joins TRBV9 and TRBJ1-5; no reliable D call. This CDR3 has 13 residues. V was shortened by 0 bases and J by 3 bases, with 4 bases between the two germline ends. CDR1 and CDR2 from the germline V gene are SGDLS and YYNGEE. This chain's CDR3 is CASSVDDNQPQHF. CDR3 sequence (DNA): TGTGCCAGCAGCGTAGACGACAATCAGCCCCAGCATTTT.

This clone has just a few counts. The chain recombines TRBV7-8 with TRBJ1-1, with 9 bases aligning to TRBD1. The CDR3 covers 14 residues. V was pared by 5 bases and J by 3 bases, with 4 bases of the junction left unmatched. The germline V gene encodes CDR1 SGHVS and CDR2 FQNEAQ. CDR3 coding DNA: TGTGCCAGCAGCCCACGGACAGGGGACACTGAAGCTTTCTTT. It translates to CASSPRTGDTEAFF.

This clone was recorded a few times. The rearrangement joins TRBV30 to TRBJ2-5, with TRBD2 as a possible D gene (6 bases). The length of the CDR3 is 16 residues. CDR1 and CDR2 from the germline V gene are GTSNPN and SVGIG (reference sequence). Trimming left V 0 bases short and J 3 bases short, with 17 bases between. The CDR3 DNA sequence: TGTGCCTGGAGTGTACGGGGGACCCCGGGTAAAGAGACCCAGTACTTC. Its translation: CAWSVRGTPGKETQYF.

This clone was found a few times. The genes are TRBV7-2 and TRBJ1-1; possibly TRBD1 for D (5 bases). The CDR3 extends over 16 amino acids. Trimming took off 5 bases at V and 2 bases at J, with 18 bases between the two ends. From germline, CDR1 is SGHTA and CDR2 FQGNSA. The CDR3 loop is CASSPPWGGKNTEAFF. The CDR3 region has the DNA TGTGCCAGCAGCCCCCCGTGGGGGGGGAAAAACACTGAAGCTTTCTTT.